These 4 T cell receptor beta chains were all obtained from the same sample, sequenced in a study of blood T cell repertoires in COVID-19. Sequenced by immunoSEQ multiplex PCR; TCRdb stores in-frame clones only, minus some. The sample shows approximately 250,000 clones, nearly 85% of them seen only once. The source material was peripheral blood. Every receptor here comes from a human donor in a cohort sampled during active COVID-19.

The rearrangement joins TRBV29-1 to TRBJ1-1; D remains unclear. The CDR3 totals 15 residues. V lost 7 bases, J lost 3 bases, and 21 bases lay in between. Germline V gives CDR1 SQVTM, CDR2 ANQGSEA. The CDR3 reads CSAKGGTGRDTEAFF. Here the CDR3 DNA reads TGCAGCGCAAAGGGCGGTACGGGGAGGGACACTGAAGCTTTCTTT.

The rearrangement uses TRBV11-2 and TRBJ2-3; weak D call: TRBD1 (5 bases). Germline CDR1 reads SGHAT; CDR2 reads FQNNGV. Trimming took off 5 bases at V and 6 bases at J, with 12 bases between the two ends. The CDR3 runs 13 residues. The CDR3 spells CASSPGPLDTQYF. CDR3 coding DNA: TGTGCCAGCAGCCCAGGGCCTCTCGATACGCAGTATTTT.

V is TRBV5-1 and J is TRBJ1-3, with TRBD1 as a possible D gene (6 bases). The CDR3 runs 17 residues. CDR1 and CDR2 from the germline V gene are SGHRS and YFSETQ. V lost 2 bases and J 0 bases, leaving 15 bases between the germline ends. This chain's CDR3 is CASSFRQGHPSGNTIYF. CDR3 coding DNA: TGCGCCAGCAGCTTTAGGCAGGGGCACCCCTCTGGAAACACCATATATTTT. The entire variable domain, with the rest obtained from reference TRBV5-1 and TRBJ1-3, is as follows: KAGVTQTPRYLIKTRGQQVTLSCSPISGHRSVSWYQQTPGQGLQFLFEYFSETQRNKGNFPGRFSGRQFSNSRSEMNVSTLELGDSALYLCASSFRQGHPSGNTIYFGEGSWLTVV.

The chain carries TRBV29-1 and TRBJ2-3, with 9 bases lining up with TRBD2. Germline V gene data show CDR1 as SQVTM and CDR2 as ANQGSEA. This CDR3 comprises 14 residues. Trimming at V came to 6 bases and at J to 6 bases, leaving 10 bases not matched to a gene. In nucleotides, the CDR3 is TGCAGCGTCCGTAGCGGGAGAGTAGGGGATACGCAGTATTTT. It specifies CSVRSGRVGDTQYF.